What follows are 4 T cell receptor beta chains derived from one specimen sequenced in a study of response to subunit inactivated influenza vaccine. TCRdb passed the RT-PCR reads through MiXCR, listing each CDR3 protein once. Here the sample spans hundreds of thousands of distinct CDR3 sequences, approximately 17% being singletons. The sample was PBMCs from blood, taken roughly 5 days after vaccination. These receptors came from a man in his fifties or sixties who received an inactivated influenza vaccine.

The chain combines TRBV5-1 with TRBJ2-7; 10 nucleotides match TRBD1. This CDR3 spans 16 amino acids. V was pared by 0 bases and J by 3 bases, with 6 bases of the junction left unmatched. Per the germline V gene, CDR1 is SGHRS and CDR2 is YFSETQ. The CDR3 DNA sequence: TGCGCCAGCAGCTTGGCGTCGGGACAGGGGTTCTACGAGCAGTACTTC. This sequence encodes CASSLASGQGFYEQYF.

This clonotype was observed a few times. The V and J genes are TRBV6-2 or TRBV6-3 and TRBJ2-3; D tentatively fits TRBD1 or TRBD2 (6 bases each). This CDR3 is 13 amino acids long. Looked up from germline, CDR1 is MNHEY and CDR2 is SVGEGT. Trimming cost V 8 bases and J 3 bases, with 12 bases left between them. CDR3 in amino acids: CASGGPGTDTQYF. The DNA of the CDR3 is TGTGCCAGCGGGGGGCCGGGGACAGATACGCAGTATTTT.

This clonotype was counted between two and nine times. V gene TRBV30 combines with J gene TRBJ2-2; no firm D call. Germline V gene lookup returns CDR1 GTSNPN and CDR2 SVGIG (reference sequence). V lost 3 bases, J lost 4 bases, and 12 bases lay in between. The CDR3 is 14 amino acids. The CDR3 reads CAWRDFVGTGELFF. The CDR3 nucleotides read TGTGCCTGGAGGGATTTCGTCGGCACCGGGGAGCTGTTTTTT.

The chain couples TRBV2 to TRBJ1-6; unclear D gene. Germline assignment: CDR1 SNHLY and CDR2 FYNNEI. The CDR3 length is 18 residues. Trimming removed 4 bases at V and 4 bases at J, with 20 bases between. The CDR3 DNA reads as TGTGCCAGCAGTGTTGATAGGGATGCAGCAAGATATAATTCACCCCTCCACTTT. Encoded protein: CASSVDRDAARYNSPLHF. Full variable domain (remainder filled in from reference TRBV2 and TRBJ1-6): EPEVTQTPSHQVTQMGQEVILRCVPISNHLYFYWYRQILGQKVEFLVSFYNNEISEKSEIFDDQFSVERPDGSNFTLKIRSTKLEDSAMYFCASSVDRDAARYNSPLHFGNGTRLTVT.